One sample yielded the 18 T cell receptor beta chains listed below, sequenced in a study of metastatic and nonmetastatic thyroid tumors. TCRdb reassembled clones from the PCR reads with MiXCR. The sample records approximately 9,700 clones, 32% being singletons. Every patient underwent thyroid surgery untreated. The sequencing sample was made of tumor tissue. These receptors were obtained from a female donor with papillary thyroid cancer or a benign thyroid nodule (not recorded which). Some clones in this sample may be carry-over from other donors' samples.

This clone is classed as medium-sized. The chain is built from TRBV6-2 or TRBV6-3 and TRBJ2-7; tentative D call: TRBD2 (5 bases). In germline, CDR1 is MNHEY, CDR2 SVGEGT. The CDR3 covers 12 residues. The V and J ends lost 7 bases and 5 bases respectively, with 12 bases between them. CDR3 sequence: CASTGGVHEQYF. CDR3 in DNA: TGTGCCAGCACCGGAGGAGTACACGAGCAGTACTTC.

The table lists this clone with a few counts. This chain uses TRBV6-1 with TRBJ2-7; no clear D gene. CDR1 is MNHNS and CDR2 is SASEGT in the germline V gene. Trimming left V 8 bases short and J 4 bases short, with 15 bases between. The CDR3 totals 13 residues. CDR3 loop: CASRSGPPYEQYF. Written as DNA, the CDR3 is TGTGCCAGCCGGAGTGGACCTCCTTACGAGCAGTACTTC.

Within the sample, this clone is medium-sized (0.01 to 0.1%). The rearrangement links TRBV20-1 to TRBJ2-3; TRBD1 aligns across 8 bases. The germline V gene encodes CDR1 DFQATT and CDR2 SNEGSKA (reference sequence). V dropped 7 bases and J dropped 5; count of bases not matched to a gene: 17. This CDR3 has 16 residues. The CDR3 region is CSVKHITGGIIDTQYF. CDR3 in DNA: TGCAGTGTTAAACATATCACAGGGGGTATTATAGATACGCAGTATTTT.

The rearrangement joins TRBV30 to TRBJ1-2; D gene uncertain. This CDR3 has 13 residues. Germline V gene sequence: CDR1 GTSNPN, CDR2 SVGIG (reference sequence). Trimming removed 4 bases at V and 4 bases at J, with 13 bases between. The DNA of the CDR3 is TGTGCCTGGACGGTATTCGGCAGCTATGGCTACACCTTC. Its protein is CAWTVFGSYGYTF.

This clone qualifies as medium-sized. The chain uses TRBV20-1 and TRBJ2-1; D remains unclear. V was shortened by 4 bases and J by 3 bases, with 19 bases between the two germline ends. Germline V gene lookup returns CDR1 DFQATT and CDR2 SNEGSKA (reference sequence). CDR3 size: 16 residues. The CDR3 DNA sequence: TGCAGTGCTAATCCTGCCGGGCGTCCTTTCTACAATGAGCAGTTCTTC. The encoded protein is CSANPAGRPFYNEQFF.

This clone was detected a few times. The junction departs from the called germline gene at one end, perhaps through a read error. This chain links TRBV7-8 with TRBJ1-2; 9 nucleotides match TRBD1. Germline CDR1 SGHVS, CDR2 FQNEAQ. The CDR3 has 13 amino acids. The DNA for the CDR3 is TGTGCCAGCAGCTTAGAGGGGGGACAGGGCTACAACTTC. Translating gives CASSLEGGQGYNF.

The chain combines TRBV28 with TRBJ2-7, with 10 bases matching TRBD1. Germline V CDR1 and CDR2: MDHEN, SYDVKM. V lost 3 bases, J lost 5 bases, and 1 base stayed unmatched. This CDR3 has 13 residues. In DNA form, the CDR3 reads TGTGCCAGCAGTTTGGGACAGGGGAACGAGCAGTACTTC. Protein: CASSLGQGNEQYF.

The V and J genes are TRBV20-1 and TRBJ2-1; 7 nucleotides agree with TRBD1. The CDR3 covers 12 residues. Germline V gene sequence: CDR1 DFQATT, CDR2 SNEGSKA (reference sequence). The CDR3 sequence: CRAMGQYNEQFF. The DNA of the CDR3 is TGCAGGGCAATGGGACAGTACAATGAGCAGTTCTTC.

This clone has more than one count but fewer than ten. V gene TRBV28 combines with J gene TRBJ2-6; no reliable D call. Germline V gives CDR1 MDHEN, CDR2 SYDVKM. The CDR3 contains 13 residues. Trimming stripped 6 bases from V and 0 bases from J, with 3 bases between. The CDR3 region has the DNA TGTGCCAGCAGCCCCTCTGGGGCCAACGTCCTGACTTTC. Its translation is CASSPSGANVLTF.

This clone is labeled medium-sized. V is TRBV9 and J is TRBJ2-6, with 7 positions matching TRBD1. After removal of 3 bases from V and 0 bases from J, the junction contained 12 bases not matched to a gene. This CDR3 comprises 19 residues. Germline CDR1 and CDR2: SGDLS and YYNGEE. This chain's CDR3 is CASSGQTWDRHSGANVLTF. In DNA form, the CDR3 reads TGTGCCAGCAGCGGCCAGACTTGGGACAGACACTCTGGGGCCAACGTCCTGACTTTC.

The V gene is TRBV19, the J gene TRBJ2-7, with D possibly being TRBD1 (5 bases). The CDR3 is 13 residues long. Trimming removed 4 bases at V and 0 bases at J, with 7 bases between. In germline, CDR1 is LNHDA, CDR2 SQIVND (reference sequence). This CDR3 is CASSKGVSYEQYF. CDR3 in DNA: TGTGCCAGTAGTAAAGGGGTCTCCTACGAGCAGTACTTC.

The chain joins TRBV5-1 to TRBJ2-7; 10 bases line up with TRBD2. The J segment lost 0 bases and the V segment lost 3 bases, leaving 6 bases of the junction unmatched. Germline assignment: CDR1 SGHRS and CDR2 YFSETQ. The CDR3 spans 16 residues. The CDR3 is CASSSATSGFSYEQYF. The CDR3 DNA reads as TGCGCCAGCAGCTCGGCGACTAGCGGGTTCTCCTACGAGCAGTACTTC.

The rearrangement links TRBV19 to TRBJ2-2, with 8 bases fitting TRBD2. The junction had 6 bases not matched to a gene; V was cut back by 9 bases and J by 0 bases. The CDR3 is 15 residues long. CDR1 and CDR2 (germline): LNHDA, SQIVND (reference sequence). The CDR3 reads CASRRGVANTGELFF. CDR3 nucleotides: TGTGCCAGCAGGCGGGGGGTAGCGAACACCGGGGAGCTGTTTTTT.

The table lists this clone with many counts. The chain has TRBV7-9 and TRBJ2-7; unclear D gene. V was pared by 1 base and J by 2 bases, with 9 bases between. The V gene's germline CDR1 is SEHNR and CDR2 FQNEAQ (reference sequence). The length of the CDR3 is 14 residues. In nucleotides, the CDR3 is TGTGCCAGCAGCTTAGGGCACAGAGCCTACGAGCAGTACTTC. It is translated as CASSLGHRAYEQYF.

The chain combines TRBV7-8 with TRBJ1-2, with a weak D call TRBD1 (6 bases). Between the trimmed V and J ends, which lost 3 bases and 7 bases, there was a span of 12 bases. Germline CDR1 is SGHVS and CDR2 is FQNEAQ. The CDR3 has 13 residues. CDR3 loop: CASSFGGVSGYTF. CDR3 nucleotide sequence: TGTGCCAGCAGCTTCGGGGGCGTCTCTGGCTACACCTTC. Full variable domain (remainder filled in from reference TRBV7-8 and TRBJ1-2): GAGVSQSPRYKVAKRGQDVALRCDPISGHVSLFWYQQALGQGPEFLTYFQNEAQLDKSGLPSDRFFAERPEGSVSTLKIQRTQQEDSAVYLCASSFGGVSGYTFGSGTRLTVV.

The chain recombines TRBV7-9 with TRBJ2-7; the D gene is possibly TRBD1 (6 bases). Germline V gene data show CDR1 as SEHNR and CDR2 as FQNEAQ (reference sequence). The CDR3 covers 15 residues. V dropped 2 bases and J dropped 7 bases, with 18 bases sitting between them. The CDR3 coding sequence is TGTGCCAGCAGCTTACCCCGCCCCGGGACATCAGAGCAGTACTTC. Protein: CASSLPRPGTSEQYF. Full variable domain (remainder filled in from reference TRBV7-9 and TRBJ2-7): DTGVSQNPRHKITKRGQNVTFRCDPISEHNRLYWYRQTLGQGPEFLTYFQNEAQLEKSRLLSDRFSAERPKGSFSTLEIQRTEQGDSAMYLCASSLPRPGTSEQYFGPGTRLTVT.

Sample share makes this clone medium-sized. The CDR3 sequence: CASSQEQFYEQYF. CDR3 nucleotides: TGCGCCAGCAGCCAAGAACAGTTCTACGAGCAGTACTTC. The chain employs TRBV4-1 and TRBJ2-7, with no clear D. Germline assignment: CDR1 MGHRA and CDR2 YSYEKL. Trimming shortened V by 0 bases and J by 3 bases, and 6 bases separated the two germline ends. The CDR3 runs to 13 residues.

This clone was recorded at least ten times. The CDR3 ends on some other residue instead of the conserved phenylalanine or tryptophan, so this is likely a read error. The DNA is left out, because the CDR3 cannot be placed on it with certainty; the CDR3 is given as TCRdb lists it. The chain has TRBV19 and TRBJ2-7; TRBD2 was called by the table and not checked on the DNA. Ends included, the CDR3 has 9 residues. Germline V gene lookup returns CDR1 LNHDA and CDR2 SQIVND (reference sequence). The CDR3 loop reads CASSPRLAG.